Presented here are 19 T cell receptor beta chains from one specimen sequenced in a study of blood T cell repertoires in COVID-19. Sequenced by immunoSEQ multiplex PCR; TCRdb stores in-frame clones only, minus some. Among under 200,000 clones listed, 70% to 80% were seen once. Material: peripheral blood. These TCRs come from a woman aged 40 to 50 with COVID-19, enrolled during active disease.

V and J are TRBV6-5 and TRBJ1-1; TRBD1 matches at 9 bases. J was trimmed by 1 base and V by 6 bases; bases with no gene match: 6. CDR1 is MNHEY and CDR2 is SVGAGI in the germline V gene. The length of the CDR3 is 15 residues. The DNA for the CDR3 is TGTGCCAGCAGATCTACAGGGGGCGGGAACACTGAAGCTTTCTTT. Its translation: CASRSTGGGNTEAFF.

This chain uses TRBV19 with TRBJ1-1; D uncertain. This CDR3 comprises 13 residues. CDR1 is LNHDA, CDR2 SQIVND, per germline (reference sequence). Deletions cut 7 bases from V and 1 base from J, with 10 bases between. CDR3 DNA sequence: TGTGCCAGTAACCGAAGACAGAACACTGAAGCTTTCTTT. It codes for CASNRRQNTEAFF. Full variable domain (rest looked up from reference TRBV19 and TRBJ1-1): DGGITQSPKYLFRKEGQNVTLSCEQNLNHDAMYWYRQDPGQGLRLIYYSQIVNDFQKGDIAEGYSVSREKKESFPLTVTSAQKNPTAFYLCASNRRQNTEAFFGQGTRLTVV.

This sequence joins TRBV18 and TRBJ2-7; D gene unclear. Trimming took 6 bases from V and 2 from J, leaving 14 bases between them. Looked up from germline, CDR1 is KGHSH and CDR2 is LQKENI. The CDR3 runs to 14 residues. CDR3 sequence: CASSLRPEAYEQYF. CDR3 nucleotide sequence: TGTGCCAGCTCTCTCCGGCCCGAGGCCTACGAGCAGTACTTC.

The chain carries TRBV12-3 or TRBV12-4 and TRBJ2-1; 10 positions match TRBD2. V lost 6 bases and J lost 12; bases outside the gene matches: 5. CDR3 length: 12 residues. CDR3 bases: TGTGCCAGCAGCCGCGGACTAGCGGTGCAGTTCTTC. It yields the protein CASSRGLAVQFF.

The genes are TRBV5-1 and TRBJ1-6; 9 bases are shared with TRBD1. Losses at the gene ends were 4 bases for V and 5 bases for J; bases not matched to a gene: 7. The CDR3 runs 16 residues. Germline values: CDR1 SGHRS, CDR2 YFSETQ. The chain's CDR3 is CASSLTGGAHNSPLHF. The CDR3 DNA reads TGCGCCAGCAGCCTAACAGGGGGCGCCCATAATTCACCCCTCCACTTT. Supplemented by reference TRBV5-1 and TRBJ1-6, the full variable domain reads KAGVTQTPRYLIKTRGQQVTLSCSPISGHRSVSWYQQTPGQGLQFLFEYFSETQRNKGNFPGRFSGRQFSNSRSEMNVSTLELGDSALYLCASSLTGGAHNSPLHFGNGTRLTVT.

This clone was seen once. This chain joins TRBV4-1 and TRBJ1-2; 7 bases map to TRBD1. The V segment lost 3 bases and the J segment 3 bases; nucleotides outside the gene matches: 7. CDR3 length: 15 residues. Per the germline V gene, CDR1 is MGHRA and CDR2 is YSYEKL. CDR3 loop: CASSHSKQGYYGYTF. The CDR3 nucleotides read TGCGCCAGCAGCCACTCTAAACAGGGGTACTATGGCTACACCTTC.

The chain employs TRBV28 and TRBJ2-2, with TRBD2 as a possible D gene (5 bases). V was clipped by 4 bases and J by 5 bases, with 5 bases between them. The CDR3 is made up of 12 amino acids. Germline lookup yields CDR1 MDHEN and CDR2 SYDVKM. The CDR3 DNA reads TGTGCCAGCAGTTGGACTACCGGGGAGCTGTTTTTT. Residues: CASSWTTGELFF.

CDR3 loop: CASSPGQGYNEQFF. The DNA of the CDR3 is TGCGCCAGCAGCCCGGGACAGGGGTACAATGAGCAGTTCTTC. The chain carries TRBV5-1 and TRBJ2-1, with 10 positions matching TRBD1. Per the germline V gene, CDR1 is SGHRS and CDR2 is YFSETQ. J lost 4 bases, V lost 4 bases, and 2 bases had no gene match. This CDR3 comprises 14 residues.

CDR3 residues: CAWSTDRGYNEQFF. The DNA of the CDR3 is TGTGCCTGGAGTACGGACAGGGGATACAATGAGCAGTTCTTC. This rearrangement joins TRBV30 to TRBJ2-1, with TRBD1 identical over 9 bases. J was trimmed by 4 bases and V by 2 bases; bases with no gene match: 3. Germline V CDR1 and CDR2: GTSNPN, SVGIG (reference sequence). The CDR3 runs 14 residues.

This clone was seen more than once but under ten times. J is TRBJ2-5 and V is TRBV12-3 or TRBV12-4; D may be TRBD1 (5 bases). The CDR3 is 12 amino acids. V dropped 7 bases and J dropped 3 bases, with 9 bases sitting between them. The CDR3 region is CASKGMKETQYF. CDR3 sequence (DNA): TGTGCCAGCAAGGGGATGAAAGAGACCCAGTACTTC.

The chain couples TRBV2 to TRBJ1-5; D not resolved. Germline loops: CDR1 SNHLY, CDR2 FYNNEI. This CDR3 is 14 amino acids long. V was cut by 4 bases and J by 5 bases, with 12 bases left in between. The CDR3 nucleotides are TGTGCCAGCAGTGTCGGCGGCGGCCATCAGCCCCAGCATTTT. Its protein product is CASSVGGGHQPQHF.

With respect to this clone: A junction boundary mismatches the germline segment, possibly from a read error. The CDR3 nucleotides are TGTGCCAGCAGTTTACGGAACCAAGAGGCCCAGTACTTC. Translating it yields CASSLRNQEAQYF. V and J are TRBV12-3 or TRBV12-4 and TRBJ2-5; no clear D. The CDR3 extends over 13 amino acids.

The V call is TRBV18, the J call TRBJ2-5; 7 bases are shared with TRBD1. Germline values: CDR1 KGHSH, CDR2 LQKENI. With 8 bases clipped from V and 0 bases from J, the junction kept 6 bases outside the gene matches. The CDR3 covers 14 residues. CDR3 in amino acids: CASDDREYQETQYF. In DNA, the CDR3 is TGTGCCAGCGATGACAGGGAGTACCAAGAGACCCAGTACTTC.

V gene TRBV30 combines with J gene TRBJ1-4, with TRBD1 matching 10 bases. This CDR3 contains 17 residues. J lost 8 bases, V lost 2 bases, and 14 bases had no gene match. Germline V gene sequence: CDR1 GTSNPN, CDR2 SVGIG (reference sequence). The CDR3 nucleotides read TGTGCCTGGAGTAATTCAAGAGTCGGGACAGGGGTAGAAAAACTGTTTTTT. As protein: CAWSNSRVGTGVEKLFF.

This clone was observed a handful of times. The chain employs TRBV30 and TRBJ2-7, with a weak D call TRBD1 (5 bases). The CDR3 extends over 13 amino acids. Germline loops: CDR1 GTSNPN, CDR2 SVGIG (reference sequence). V dropped 3 bases and J dropped 1 base, with 10 bases sitting between them. The CDR3 loop reads CAWSSRVSYEQYF. The CDR3 DNA sequence: TGTGCCTGGAGCTCCAGGGTTTCCTACGAGCAGTACTTC.

The chain uses TRBV7-8 and TRBJ1-3; D unclear. This CDR3 contains 14 residues. V was clipped by 2 bases and J by 3 bases, with 8 bases between them. Germline values: CDR1 SGHVS, CDR2 FQNEAQ. CDR3 coding DNA: TGTGCCAGCAGCTTAAACAGAGATGGAAACACCATATATTTT. Translation: CASSLNRDGNTIYF.

V usage is TRBV6-2 or TRBV6-3 and J usage is TRBJ2-7, with 7 bases matching TRBD1. Germline-derived CDR1 and CDR2 are MNHEY and SVGEGT. Trimming cost V 6 bases and J 8 bases; bases outside gene matches: 7. The CDR3 totals 12 residues. The CDR3 DNA is TGTGCCAGCAGCCGCGACAGGGACCAGCAGTACTTC. This translates into CASSRDRDQQYF.

The genes are TRBV11-2 and TRBJ2-5; a possible D gene is TRBD2 (7 bases). The germline V and J ends were trimmed by 4 bases and 4 bases, with 19 bases remaining between them. Germline V gene data show CDR1 as SGHAT and CDR2 as FQNNGV. This CDR3 has 16 residues. The CDR3 DNA is TGTGCCAGCAGCTCCGGCCGAGGGGGGGCGGTAGAGACCCAGTACTTC. Translation gives CASSSGRGGAVETQYF.

This chain connects TRBV5-5 to TRBJ1-1; D gene uncertain. V was shortened by 6 bases and J by 0 bases, with 15 bases between the two germline ends. The CDR3 contains 15 residues. Germline CDR1 and CDR2: SGHKS and YYEKEE (reference sequence). Written as DNA, the CDR3 is TGTGCCAGCACCCCCGCGTGGGCTTTGAACACTGAAGCTTTCTTT. It specifies CASTPAWALNTEAFF.